Here is one TCR beta chain with its context. This clone was picked up a small number of times. The specificity of this receptor is unknown. Base quality data are lacking; no much larger clone is found one base away. The data originate from a study of cytotoxic CD8 clonotypes in ibrutinib-treated CLL (dated by TCRdb to about 2021). For the wider study: The cohort was composed of about 10 relapsed/refractory and around 14 treatment-naive patients; IGHV unmutated status was identified in 17 patients. Cryopreserved peripheral blood mononuclear cells were collected before treatment, at response, and at either disease progression or sustained remission. The response samples were drawn at a median of roughly twelve months into treatment, with a range of roughly 6 to 36 months. Responses were partial in about 25 patients and complete in 2; after median 68 months follow-up, around 15 stayed in remission and about 12 progressed. Every sample from remission and from progressive disease was obtained while the patients were still on ibrutinib. Longitudinal samples were obtainable from about 30% of the 86 participants in the trial. Samples averaged approximately 260,000 productive templates and 80,000 to 100,000 productive rearrangements.

Paper-wide results and their limitations: Clonality increased at ibrutinib response, stayed stable in sustained remission, and fell back toward baseline at progression. Sustained-remission and progressing patients did not have matched sampling times, and lymph node repertoires were not examined. Public clonotypes were rare and either shrank or stayed stable during treatment, and the rise in clonality at ibrutinib response reflected expansion of private clonotypes. At baseline, clonality was higher than in age-matched healthy donors and showed a strong correlation with circulating CD8+ T-cell counts.

This specimen's time point label, per the study, means: approximately 2 years on ibrutinib. For TCR beta library preparation, roughly 1.8 micrograms of genomic DNA was extracted from cryopreserved PBMCs. Longitudinal blood samples from CLL patients on ibrutinib monotherapy were analyzed using high-throughput TCR beta sequencing. The patients took part in an open-label, single-center phase 2 trial of ibrutinib monotherapy. Via the germline V gene (reference sequence), CDR1 is MNHEY and CDR2 SMNVEV. The CDR3 has 15 amino acids, counting the end cysteine and phenylalanine. The sequence is cut down to CDR3 DNA, 45 bases in frame from base 1. V is reduced by 2 bases and J by 3 bases, leaving a spacing of 10 bases between them. The goal of deep resolution MiSeq sequencing was a depth between 1 in 1 million and 1 in 200,000 T cells, and coverage averaged 10x per clonotype. The immunoSEQ hsTCRB Kit was used to generate the TCR beta libraries. In the paper's pipeline: Data were analyzed with ImmunoSEQ Data Assistant and ImmunoSEQ Analyzer, with V, D and J genes assigned per IMGT definitions. Clonality was computed as one minus normalized Shannon entropy of productive rearrangement frequencies, ranging from 0 to 1. Only overrepresented clonotypes making up at least 0.05% of the repertoire of each patient were included in the public clonotype analysis. Fewer than 15 age-matched healthy donor repertoires from immuneACCESS served as clonality controls. Held by TCRdb, this immuneACCESS table contains in-frame sequences only and omits some clones. Under half of the omission traces to an unresolved V gene where checked; the cause of the rest is unknown. V and J calls and clone size follow that table, whereas D and trimming were derived from the DNA. The sample table shows approximately 92,000 clones, and over 60% are seen once. Around 23% of the sample lies in the top ten.

This sample comprised PBMCs, obtained after 24 months of ibrutinib treatment. The chain is encoded by TRBV27 joined to TRBJ1-4; confidence is insufficient to name the D gene. The receptor was derived from a human donor with chronic lymphocytic leukemia. Here the CDR3 is given as CASSLGWRANEKLFF. The sequenced DNA is TGTGCCAGCAGTTTAGGGTGGAGGGCTAATGAAAAACTGTTTTTT.